This T cell receptor beta chain derives from a study of cytomegalovirus exposure and HLA in healthy donors (TCRdb year 2017). Background on the whole study: According to an earlier analysis of 587 of the donors, about 190 million T cells yielded over 100 million unique TCR beta sequences and around 300 Gb of sequence data. An early release that covered some 640 HLA-typed donors contained around 300 gigabases of sequencing data and some 87 million unique TCR sequences. Of the 300 to 400 genotyped donors, 65% to 90% fell in the genetic ancestry cluster associated with self-reported Caucasian donors. The study aimed to test whether signatures of past pathogen exposure could be identified by cataloging public T cell receptors. The study profiled the T cell repertoires of some 610 subjects by immunosequencing and related them to cytomegalovirus serostatus. Besides the first cohort of approximately 670 subjects, a separate validation cohort made up of 120 different subjects was used. To predict cytomegalovirus infection status, the study brought together high-throughput TCR immunosequencing, statistical association of individual TCRs with disease status, and machine learning. To study patterns of TCR occurrence, a later analysis re-analyzed previously published TCR beta repertoires from around 700 donors and added high-resolution HLA genotyping. Rather than drawing on any new phenotypic data, the later analysis identified candidate immune exposures from TCR beta sequences and the way those sequences occurred across donors. In an earlier analysis of roughly 540 of the donors, high-throughput TCR beta sequencing was used to judge whether each TCR beta V gene segment behaved as functional or pseudogenic. Donor age, sex, ethnicity and CMV serostatus were compiled together with the repertoire data. Genome-wide SNP genotypes for about 65% of the roughly 700 donors were used in a later genetic analysis, which treated that subset as a discovery cohort. All discovery cohort repertoires had been generated using a single sequencing platform. HLA typing covered class I and class II loci at four-digit resolution. Typing coverage differed by locus: A, B, C, DRB1 and DQB1 were typed in roughly 620-630 donors, DQA1 in 500 to 550, DPA1 in 600 to 610, and DPB1 in around 440. Because of strong linkage in the cohort, 5 or 6 DR-DQ haplotypes were treated as single units for association and clustering. On average, over 200,000 unique TCR beta nucleotide sequences were sequenced per donor among a few hundred genotyped donors of the cohort, with 15% to 20% of those sequences being non-productive. Results and caveats for the whole study, not just this receptor: The sequencing pipeline was judged likely to have produced a cluster of highly shared sequence variants as a technical artifact. In a later analysis, 15,000 to 20,000 TCR beta sequences were associated with specific HLA alleles at a false discovery rate of 0.05. Compared with equally common non-associated chains, HLA-associated TCR beta chains in a later analysis were more clonally expanded and had lower generation probabilities. When HLA alleles, especially DR and DQ, strongly co-occurred, TCR associations were difficult to assign to individual alleles. A later genetic analysis reported fewer N-insertions in productive TCRs among donors in an Asian-associated ancestry cluster than the roughly 620-donor mean. For the cohort, immune exposure information was limited to CMV serostatus. An association between a missense DCLRE1C variant and V-gene and J-gene trimming of TCR beta chains was found in a later genetic analysis and replicated in an independent cohort. The 87-base-pair reads could not distinguish some IMGT-functional V segments, including TRBV6-2 and TRBV6-3, so those segments were excluded. Linkage disequilibrium might explain the correlated functional status among segregating V segments, but an unknown experimental factor could not be ruled out. According to a later analysis, parvovirus B19, influenza, CMV and Epstein-Barr virus appeared linked to several top co-occurrence clusters. Presence/absence analyses assumed roughly uniform sequencing depth across donors, an assumption that may not hold. In an earlier analysis of over 550 of the donors, most TCR beta V segments were observed in productive rearrangements about 87% or about 30% of the time, broadly matching IMGT annotations. A total of 164 TCR beta chains were listed by the study as associated with cytomegalovirus. This cohort had only TCR beta chains sequenced, and the lack of alpha or paired-chain data limited which features could be detected. Because counts were too low, around 18 rarely observed V segments, including chromosome 9 orphons, were left out of the earlier analysis of 587 of the donors. Cytomegalovirus status was reported to be diagnosed by the classifier with high specificity and sensitivity in both the original and validation cohorts. A further reported finding was that TCR beta sequences accurately predicted the HLA-A and HLA-B alleles for most subjects in the first cohort. Across donors, most TCR sequences were observed very rarely, whereas some public TCRs were present in many individuals. In vitro tests confirmed that a few of the cytomegalovirus-associated TCR beta chains recognize cytomegalovirus antigens. A later analysis found that most CMV-associated TCR beta chains appeared HLA-restricted, with HLA associations seemingly driven largely by CMV exposure. A later analysis found that TCR association rates varied across HLA loci, with DRB1 alleles showing the most associated TCRs and HLA-C alleles the fewest. According to the authors, the approach could potentially be generalized to other disease states and immunological phenotypes. Because some donors lacked HLA typing at each locus, the association tests relied only on the typed subset.

The cohort consisted of 666 healthy bone marrow donors. All cohort members were sampled while nominally healthy, although unrecorded immune exposures were likely present. CMV serostatus was recorded as positive for about 300 and negative for about half of the roughly 700 cohort members, whereas no CMV serostatus was recorded for the donor in question. A peripheral blood sample was collected from each donor, and TCR beta sequencing was performed on peripheral blood mononuclear cells. The Qiagen DNeasy Blood Extraction Kit was used to extract genomic DNA from the blood cell samples. The germline V gene (reference sequence) yields SEHNR for CDR1 and FQNEAQ for CDR2. The CDR3 sequence holds 14 residues, the cysteine and phenylalanine included. Only the CDR3 part of the read is kept: 42 bases, read in frame from the first base. Trimming takes 3 bases from V and 2 bases from J, and the germline ends sit 7 bases apart.

Concerning this clone itself: No cognate antigen has been identified for it. It has no much larger one-base neighbor in the sample; base qualities were not kept.

The library was obtained by the immunoSEQ multiplex PCR assay. For the multiplex PCR, a mixture combining 60 forward primers for TCR Vbeta segments and 13 reverse primers for TCR Jbeta segments was used. A multiplex PCR assay on genomic DNA amplified the CDR3 region of rearranged TCR beta genes. On the Illumina HiSeq System, the amplified TCR beta libraries were sequenced as 87-base-pair reads. The authors processed their data as follows. Across the 670 or so repertoires, a later analysis counted some 81 million unique TCR beta chains, 8.5 million to 12 million of which were shared by at least two donors. Raw reads were error-corrected and collapsed into unique sequences by a nearest-neighbor algorithm in which closely related sequences were merged to remove PCR and sequencing errors. Alignment of CDR3 sequences to IMGT reference sequences was used to assign V, D and J gene segments. Each retained sequence needed at least a six-nucleotide match to both a V gene segment and a J gene segment. A rearrangement was called productive if the CDR3 had no stop codons and remained in frame with V and J, and every other rearrangement was called non-productive. CDR3 was defined according to IMGT convention as the region running from the second conserved V-encoded cysteine to the conserved J-encoded phenylalanine. The earlier analysis of approximately 500 of the donors excluded sequences that lacked an unambiguous match to a single V gene segment. In an earlier analysis of approximately 550 of the donors, V segments were called functional above 56.7% productive rearrangements and were called segregating when the between-donor standard deviation exceeded 5%. To diagnose cytomegalovirus status from the catalog of TCR beta chain sequences, a statistical classification framework was built. V and J gene assignment, in a later analysis, came from comparing TCR nucleotide sequences with IMGT/GENE-DB human TR gene sequences. The TCRdist pipeline was used in a later analysis to assign CDR3 sequences and most-parsimonious VDJ recombination scenarios. In a later analysis, each TCR beta chain was defined by its CDR3 amino acid sequence together with its V-gene family, and reads without a unique V-gene family were excluded. As a way to deal with suspected cross-contamination and a sequencing artifact, a later analysis dropped 500 to 700 nucleotide sequences that were highly shared and had low generation probability. A later analysis calculated a clonal expansion index for each public chain from normalized within-repertoire ranks of inferred template counts. In a later analysis, generation probabilities were computed with a VDJ recombination model fitted to out-of-frame rearrangements, and the resulting probabilities were checked against IGoR. In a later analysis, TCR-TCR, TCR-HLA and TCR-CMV co-occurrence was scored with hypergeometric tests, and a repertoire-size bias correction was applied to TCR pairs. A later analysis estimated false discovery rates by permuting HLA or CMV assignments 20 times. In a later analysis, co-occurring TCRs were grouped using DBSCAN, and TCRdist sequence similarity was added for clustering within HLA-allele-positive subsets. Repertoires with fewer than 30,000 or more than 120,000 public chains were left out of co-occurrence clustering, as were five repertoires with anomalous nucleotide sharing. Held by TCRdb, this immuneACCESS table contains in-frame sequences only and omits some clones. Under half of the omission traces to an unresolved V gene where checked; the cause of the rest is unknown. V, J and clone size are those of that table, while D and trimming were read from the DNA. The sample data list 95,000 to 150,000 clones, and 77% of these were observed just once. The ten largest clones add up to around 4% of the sample.

The rearrangement joined TRBV7-9 to TRBJ2-2, with the D gene uncertain. The receptor's source is a human donor in good health. Sample: PBMCs. The DNA sequence reads TGTGCCAGCAGCTTGTATATTAACACCGGGGAGCTGTTTTTT. This translates into CASSLYINTGELFF.